A single sample gave rise to the 30 T cell receptor beta chains below, sequenced in a study of blood T cell repertoires in COVID-19 (dated by TCRdb to 2019 to 2021). Libraries came from the immunoSEQ multiplex PCR assay. The table comes from immuneACCESS by way of TCRdb, which keeps in-frame sequences with V and J called. Part of the clones is missing from these tables; in studies checked, under half for an unresolved V gene and the rest for unknown reasons. The table for this sample lists around 700,000 clones; about nine tenths of them were counted only once. About 0.26% of the sample belongs to the ten largest clones. Material for sequencing was peripheral blood. The receptors stem from a woman aged 18-29 years with acute or convalescent COVID-19.

V and J are TRBV6-5 and TRBJ2-3, with 11 bases aligning to TRBD2. The CDR3 covers 15 residues. V dropped 7 bases and J dropped 3; count of bases not matched to a gene: 6. Germline values: CDR1 MNHEY, CDR2 SVGAGI. CDR3 bases: TGTGCCAGCAACCAGGGACTAGCGGTTACAGATACGCAGTATTTT. Residues: CASNQGLAVTDTQYF.

V and J are TRBV14 and TRBJ2-2; perhaps TRBD1 as D (6 bases). Trimming left V 4 bases short and J 5 bases short, with 11 bases between. CDR1 and CDR2 (germline): SGHDN, FVKESK. The CDR3 extends over 14 amino acids. The CDR3, as DNA: TGTGCCAGCAGCCTCGGGACAAAGACCGGGGAGCTGTTTTTT. Translated: CASSLGTKTGELFF.

The CDR3 DNA reads TGTGCCAGCAGTTCAATCAGGGGGTCCTACAATGAGCAGTTCTTC. It codes for CASSSIRGSYNEQFF. The chain combines TRBV28 with TRBJ2-1, with 7 bases aligning to TRBD1. Germline CDR1 MDHEN, CDR2 SYDVKM. The CDR3 runs 15 residues. The V segment lost 4 bases and the J segment 1 base; nucleotides outside the gene matches: 4.

This clone showed up just once. Germline is not matched at one junction end, which may reflect a read error. CDR3 DNA sequence: TGTGCCAGCAGCGTCCAAGCGGGGGGGCCGTACAGTGAGCAGTTCTTC. Translated: CASSVQAGGPYSEQFF. This chain links TRBV9 with TRBJ2-1, with 10 positions matching TRBD2. The CDR3 has 16 residues. CDR1 and CDR2 from the germline V gene are SGDLS and YYNGEE.

V usage is TRBV4-2 and J usage is TRBJ2-5; 8 bases line up with TRBD2. This CDR3 has 17 residues. The germline CDR1 and CDR2 sequences are LGHNA and YNFKEQ. The V gene end was trimmed by 4 bases and the J gene end by 4 bases; junction bases not matched to a gene: 14. The CDR3 sequence: CASSPARGSGGGETQYF. CDR3 sequence (DNA): TGTGCCAGCAGCCCCGCCCGGGGGAGCGGGGGAGGAGAGACCCAGTACTTC.

The rearrangement links TRBV5-1 to TRBJ1-2, with a weak D call TRBD1 (6 bases). The V gene lost 6 bases and the J gene lost 6 bases, with 18 bases spanning the gap. The V gene's germline CDR1 is SGHRS and CDR2 YFSETQ. CDR3 size: 14 residues. The CDR3 sequence: CASNPQGRGDGYTF. The CDR3, as DNA: TGCGCCAGCAACCCCCAGGGGCGAGGCGATGGCTACACCTTC.

The chain joins TRBV27 to TRBJ1-5; 8 bases match TRBD1. CDR1 is MNHEY and CDR2 is SMNVEV in the germline V gene (reference sequence). The J segment lost 7 bases and the V segment lost 6 bases, leaving 17 bases of the junction unmatched. This CDR3 is built from 17 residues. The CDR3 loop reads CASSPTAGQVTEQPQHF. CDR3 nucleotides: TGTGCCAGCAGCCCCACCGCGGGACAGGTGACTGAGCAGCCCCAGCATTTT.

In nucleotides, the CDR3 is TGTGCCAGCAGCACCCGGGACAGTGTCTACGAGCAGTACTTC. The encoded protein is CASSTRDSVYEQYF. This chain connects TRBV5-6 to TRBJ2-7; 7 nucleotides line up with TRBD1. The V gene's germline CDR1 is SGHDT and CDR2 YYEEEE. The CDR3 is 14 amino acids. The V segment lost 4 bases and the J segment 3 bases; nucleotides outside the gene matches: 7.

This chain links TRBV5-1 with TRBJ1-5; D is ambiguous. In germline, CDR1 is SGHRS, CDR2 YFSETQ. Trimming took off 4 bases at V and 0 bases at J, with 11 bases between the two ends. This CDR3 region has 15 residues. CDR3 DNA sequence: TGCGCCAGCAGCCCCGACGGGAATAGCAATCAGCCCCAGCATTTT. The encoded protein is CASSPDGNSNQPQHF.

This clone was seen just once. The V and J genes are TRBV24-1 and TRBJ1-2; possibly TRBD1 for D (6 bases). The V gene's germline CDR1 is KGHDR and CDR2 SFDVKD. The CDR3 is made up of 15 amino acids. Between the trimmed V and J ends, which lost 2 bases and 4 bases, there was a span of 13 bases. The CDR3 loop is CATSDSLGGAYGYTF. The CDR3, as DNA: TGTGCCACCAGTGATTCCCTGGGGGGGGCCTATGGCTACACCTTC.

The chain joins TRBV27 to TRBJ2-1; 11 positions match TRBD2. The V segment lost 3 bases and the J segment 6 bases; nucleotides outside the gene matches: 4. The germline V gene encodes CDR1 MNHEY and CDR2 SMNVEV (reference sequence). CDR3 length equals 15 residues. The DNA of the CDR3 is TGTGCCAGCAGTTTTGTAGCGGGGGGGCGCAATGAGCAGTTCTTC. As protein: CASSFVAGGRNEQFF.

There are a few counts of this clone. The chain links TRBV6-4 to TRBJ1-1, with D possibly being TRBD1 (5 bases). Looked up from germline, CDR1 is MRHNA and CDR2 is SNTAGT. CDR3 length equals 15 residues. V was clipped by 4 bases and J by 4 bases, with 16 bases between them. In DNA form, the CDR3 reads TGTGCCAGCAGTGTATCTTCTGGGGCTGGCACTGAAGCTTTCTTT. Its protein is CASSVSSGAGTEAFF.

The chain carries TRBV2 and TRBJ2-7, with D perhaps matching TRBD1 (6 bases). V lost 7 bases and J lost 3, with 16 bases in between. CDR3 length: 14 residues. Germline-derived CDR1 and CDR2 are SNHLY and FYNNEI. The CDR3 DNA reads TGTGCCAGCACGAGCAGGGGTGGTGACTACGAGCAGTACTTC. Amino acid sequence: CASTSRGGDYEQYF.

The J gene is TRBJ1-3, the V gene TRBV21-1; TRBD1 is the table's D call and was not checked against the DNA. TRBV21-1 is reported as a pseudogene. There are 17 residues in the CDR3. CDR3 amino acids: CASSKWGQGMTGNTIYF. DNA of the CDR3: TGTGCCAGCAGCAAATGGGGACAGGGGATGACTGGAAACACCATATATTTT.

This clone appeared a single time. V usage is TRBV5-6 and J usage is TRBJ1-1; the D is unclear. Germline V gene data show CDR1 as SGHDT and CDR2 as YYEEEE. This CDR3 is built from 13 residues. V shed 2 bases and J shed 5 bases, with 10 bases lying between them. CDR3 residues: CASSFPARTEAFF. The DNA of the CDR3 is TGTGCCAGCAGCTTCCCAGCCAGGACTGAAGCTTTCTTT.

This rearrangement joins TRBV5-1 to TRBJ2-2, with TRBD2 identical over 10 bases. Germline lookup yields CDR1 SGHRS and CDR2 YFSETQ. The V gene end was trimmed by 4 bases and the J gene end by 2 bases; junction bases not matched to a gene: 5. CDR3 length: 16 residues. CDR3 protein: CASSVGLAANTGELFF. The CDR3 nucleotides read TGCGCCAGCAGCGTCGGACTAGCGGCCAACACCGGGGAGCTGTTTTTT. Full variable domain (outside the CDR3, taken from reference TRBV5-1 and TRBJ2-2): KAGVTQTPRYLIKTRGQQVTLSCSPISGHRSVSWYQQTPGQGLQFLFEYFSETQRNKGNFPGRFSGRQFSNSRSEMNVSTLELGDSALYLCASSVGLAANTGELFFGEGSRLTVL.

The chain links TRBV25-1 to TRBJ1-2; D gene unclear. This CDR3 is built from 11 residues. The V and J ends lost 6 bases and 2 bases respectively, with 4 bases between them. Germline CDR1 and CDR2: MGHDK and SYGVNS. The CDR3 loop reads CASSENYGYTF. The CDR3 DNA reads as TGTGCCAGCAGCGAGAACTATGGCTACACCTTC.

The rearrangement uses TRBV2 and TRBJ2-3; 8 bases agree with TRBD1. The CDR3 loop spans 16 amino acids. Germline V CDR1 and CDR2: SNHLY, FYNNEI. V lost 4 bases to trimming and J lost 5 bases; unmatched junction nucleotides: 11. CDR3 nucleotides: TGTGCCAGCAGTGTTCCCGCCAGGGGGCAAGTAGATACGCAGTATTTT. Its translation: CASSVPARGQVDTQYF. The full variable domain, with the rest looked up from reference TRBV2 and TRBJ2-3, is EPEVTQTPSHQVTQMGQEVILRCVPISNHLYFYWYRQILGQKVEFLVSFYNNEISEKSEIFDDQFSVERPDGSNFTLKIRSTKLEDSAMYFCASSVPARGQVDTQYFGPGTRLTVL.

The rearrangement uses TRBV20-1 and TRBJ1-5; D is unclear. The CDR3 has 13 residues. Deletions cut 3 bases from V and 2 bases from J, with 8 bases between. CDR1 DFQATT and CDR2 SNEGSKA come from the germline V gene (reference sequence). The CDR3 bases are TGCAGTGCTAGTCGTGGAGGCAATCAGCCCCAGCATTTT. Translating gives CSASRGGNQPQHF.

The genes are TRBV11-2 and TRBJ2-2, with 11 bases that match TRBD1. Germline V gene lookup returns CDR1 SGHAT and CDR2 FQNNGV. This CDR3 region has 18 residues. Trimming at V came to 5 bases and at J to 7 bases, leaving 15 bases not matched to a gene. CDR3 DNA sequence: TGTGCCAGCAGCCCCGGCCGAGGACAGGGGGCGCGGGGCGGGGAGCTGTTTTTT. This gives the protein CASSPGRGQGARGGELFF.

The chain couples TRBV21-1 to TRBJ1-5. TRBV21-1 is an annotated pseudogene. This CDR3 is 16 amino acids long. CDR3 in amino acids: CASSSYRDGGNQPQHF. The CDR3 nucleotides are TGTGCCAGCAGCAGCTACAGGGACGGGGGGAATCAGCCCCAGCATTTT.

The genes are TRBV6-5 and TRBJ1-2; TRBD1 aligns across 10 bases. The germline CDR1 and CDR2 sequences are MNHEY and SVGAGI. Trimming at V came to 6 bases and at J to 4 bases, leaving 8 bases not matched to a gene. CDR3 length: 15 amino acids. CDR3 bases: TGTGCCAGCAGAAGACAGGGGGCGCCGGGCTATGGCTACACCTTC. This codes for CASRRQGAPGYGYTF.

In DNA form, the CDR3 reads TGTGCCAGTAGTCTTCGACAGGGGAATCAGCCCCAGCATTTT. It yields the protein CASSLRQGNQPQHF. This chain uses TRBV19 with TRBJ1-5; TRBD1 aligns across 8 bases. After removal of 5 bases from V and 4 bases from J, the junction contained 4 bases not matched to a gene. There are 14 residues in the CDR3. CDR1 and CDR2 from the germline V gene are LNHDA and SQIVND (reference sequence). The full variable domain, with the rest looked up from reference TRBV19 and TRBJ1-5, is DGGITQSPKYLFRKEGQNVTLSCEQNLNHDAMYWYRQDPGQGLRLIYYSQIVNDFQKGDIAEGYSVSREKKESFPLTVTSAQKNPTAFYLCASSLRQGNQPQHFGDGTRLSIL.

The gene calls are TRBV6-5 and TRBJ1-6; D unresolved. Trimming took 0 bases from V and 9 from J, leaving 12 bases between them. CDR1 is MNHEY and CDR2 is SVGAGI in the germline V gene. The length of the CDR3 is 15 residues. CDR3 sequence (DNA): TGTGCCAGCAGTTACTCTTCCGGGTCAAGTTCACCCCTCCACTTT. Amino acids: CASSYSSGSSSPLHF.

V is TRBV25-1 and J is TRBJ1-3; D may be TRBD1 (6 bases). The germline V and J ends were trimmed by 5 bases and 0 bases, with 17 bases remaining between them. This CDR3 has 17 amino acids. The germline CDR1 and CDR2 sequences are MGHDK and SYGVNS. The CDR3 DNA follows: TGTGCCAGCAGTCCAGGGGCTCTTCTTGACTCTGGAAACACCATATATTTT. The encoded protein is CASSPGALLDSGNTIYF. The full variable domain, with the rest looked up from reference TRBV25-1 and TRBJ1-3, is EADIYQTPRYLVIGTGKKITLECSQTMGHDKMYWYQQDPGMELHLIHYSYGVNSTEKGDLSSESTVSRIRTEHFPLTLESARPSHTSQYLCASSPGALLDSGNTIYFGEGSWLTVV.

This chain connects TRBV4-1 to TRBJ1-5, with D unresolved. Germline V CDR1 and CDR2: MGHRA, YSYEKL. The CDR3 extends over 14 amino acids. Trimming removed 6 bases at V and 1 base at J, with 10 bases between. CDR3 sequence (DNA): TGCGCCAGCAGTCCGCACGGGAGCAATCAGCCCCAGCATTTT. Its protein product is CASSPHGSNQPQHF.

The chain employs TRBV7-2 and TRBJ2-1, with TRBD2 as a possible D gene (6 bases). Germline lookup yields CDR1 SGHTA and CDR2 FQGNSA. V lost 2 bases and J lost 9, with 14 bases in between. The CDR3 consists of 14 residues. The CDR3 nucleotides read TGTGCCAGCAGCTTATCCGGGGGTTCTGGTGAGCAGTTCTTC. This encodes CASSLSGGSGEQFF.

The chain recombines TRBV5-4 with TRBJ2-7; 9 positions match TRBD1. Germline CDR1 reads SGHNT; CDR2 reads YYREEE (reference sequence). The trim removed 4 bases at V and 4 bases at J, leaving 6 bases unmatched. This CDR3 comprises 14 residues. The CDR3 bases are TGTGCCAGCAGCGGGGGGACAGGGAGATACGAGCAGTACTTC. Translation: CASSGGTGRYEQYF.

The CDR3 bases are TGTGCCAGCAGTCCGACAGGGAGGAACACTGAAGCTTTCTTT. Encoded protein: CASSPTGRNTEAFF. The chain uses TRBV27 and TRBJ1-1, with 7 bases that match TRBD1. The CDR3 consists of 14 residues. The ends lost 5 bases at V and 1 base at J; junction bases unmatched: 4. The germline V gene has CDR1 MNHEY and CDR2 SMNVEV (reference sequence).

CDR3 amino acids: CASSLDGLFSGNTIYF. The CDR3 DNA is TGTGCCAGCAGCTTGGATGGCTTATTCTCTGGAAACACCATATATTTT. The chain carries TRBV5-6 and TRBJ1-3, with D hard to call. V shed 0 bases and J shed 0 bases, with 10 bases lying between them. Germline CDR1 SGHDT, CDR2 YYEEEE. The length of the CDR3 is 16 residues. Filled out from reference TRBV5-6 and TRBJ1-3, the complete variable domain reads DAGVTQSPTHLIKTRGQQVTLRCSPKSGHDTVSWYQQALGQGPQFIFQYYEEEERQRGNFPDRFSGHQFPNYSSELNVNALLLGDSALYLCASSLDGLFSGNTIYFGEGSWLTVV.